A selection of T cell receptor beta chains follows, all from one sample in a study of cytomegalovirus exposure and HLA in healthy donors. Some clones are missing from TCRdb's copy, which holds only in-frame ones; the method was immunoSEQ multiplex PCR. The sample lists over 85,000 clones, more than 65% occurring once. Sequencing input: PBMCs. These receptors all stem from a man aged 25-45 years in good health and CMV-seropositive. The CDR3 runs from the conserved cysteine through the conserved F or W. D genes are given only for firm matches. Some rows have no size entry. The others give once, few or many, or a class for an expanded clone.

>many|TRBV15|.|TRBJ1-1
CATRTGNTEAFF
TGTGCCACCAGAACAGGGAACACTGAAGCTTTCTTT
>.|TRBV6-1|.|TRBJ1-1
CAIGWGGSTEAFF
TGTGCCATCGGCTGGGGTGGGAGCACTGAAGCTTTCTTT
>.|TRBV19|.|TRBJ1-6
CASSIVFVMRQNSPLHF
TGTGCCAGTAGTATAGTCTTCGTGATGAGGCAGAATTCACCCCTCCACTTT
>.|TRBV10-3|TRBD2|TRBJ2-3
CAISAGLAGSTDTQYF
TGTGCCATCAGTGCGGGACTAGCGGGGAGCACAGATACGCAGTATTTT
>.|TRBV18|.|TRBJ2-3
CASSPGQTDTQYF
TGTGCCAGCTCACCAGGACAGACAGATACGCAGTATTTT
>few|TRBV25-1|TRBD2|TRBJ2-1
CASSNPGGLSDEQFF
TGTGCCAGCAGCAATCCGGGAGGTTTAAGCGATGAGCAGTTCTTC
>once|TRBV25-1|.|TRBJ2-7
CASSESGGHYEQYF
TGTGCCAGCAGTGAATCTGGGGGCCACTACGAGCAGTACTTC
>few|TRBV6-6|.|TRBJ1-1
CASSYLQGRNTEAFF
TGTGCCAGCAGTTACTTACAGGGTAGGAACACTGAAGCTTTCTTT
>.|TRBV11-2|TRBD2|TRBJ2-3
CASSRVPGTSTQYF
TGTGCCAGCAGTCGAGTCCCCGGGACTAGTACGCAGTATTTT
>.|TRBV19|TRBD1|TRBJ1-1
CASRHRGPNTEAFF
TGTGCCAGTAGGCACAGGGGCCCCAACACTGAAGCTTTCTTT
>.|TRBV7-8|TRBD1|TRBJ1-2
CASSTLQGGGIYGYTF
TGCGCCAGCAGCACGCTACAAGGGGGCGGAATCTATGGCTACACCTTC
>.|TRBV4-1|.|TRBJ2-7
CASSRGVPYEQYF
TGCGCCAGCAGCCGCGGGGTTCCCTACGAGCAGTACTTC
>.|TRBV5-1|.|TRBJ1-6
CASSLSRVEDSPLHF
TGCGCCAGCAGCTTGTCCAGGGTAGAAGATTCACCCCTCCACTTT
>.|TRBV11-2|TRBD1|TRBJ1-6
CASSLDGDRGSPLHF
TGTGCCAGCAGCTTAGATGGGGACAGAGGTTCCCCCCTCCACTTT
>.|TRBV5-6|TRBD2|TRBJ2-1
CASSPQGLGGALFF
TGTGCCAGCAGCCCGCAGGGTCTCGGGGGGGCTCTGTTCTTC
>.|TRBV6-6|TRBD2|TRBJ2-7
CASSLSGTSPSEQYF
TGTGCCAGCAGTTTATCCGGGACTAGCCCGTCCGAGCAGTACTTC
>.|TRBV5-6|.|TRBJ2-2
CASSFGLTSETGELFF
TGTGCCAGCAGCTTTGGTCTCACGTCTGAGACCGGGGAGCTGTTTTTT
>.|TRBV19|.|TRBJ2-5
CASSSAGRETQYF
TGTGCCAGTAGCTCCGCGGGGAGAGAGACCCAGTACTTC
>.|TRBV6-1|.|TRBJ2-1
CAILSMGPYNEQFF
TGTGCCATACTCTCAATGGGGCCTTACAATGAGCAGTTCTTC
>.|TRBV27|TRBD1|TRBJ1-6
CASSFGTASPLHF
TGTGCCAGCAGTTTCGGGACAGCCTCACCCCTCCACTTT